What follows are 6 T cell receptor beta chains derived from one specimen sequenced in a study of T-cell reconstitution after alpha-beta-depleted transplantation in children. Library preparation (for TCRbeta) was performed with unique molecular identifiers. TCRdb re-derived calls from the PCR reads in MiXCR, one entry per CDR3 protein. The sample consists of about 400,000 distinct CDR3 sequences, just over 20% of them appearing once. The sample here was PBMCs from the stem cell graft donor, taken from the stem cell graft. The source is a human donor who donated a stem cell graft to a child with acute myeloid leukemia.

The chain has TRBV18 and TRBJ1-3, with D possibly being TRBD1 (6 bases). With 3 bases removed from V and 4 bases from J, the gap between germline ends came to 13 bases. Germline V gene sequence: CDR1 KGHSH, CDR2 LQKENI. This CDR3 contains 15 residues. The CDR3 region is CASSPGTQKGNTIYF. CDR3 DNA: TGTGCCAGCTCACCGGGGACACAAAAGGGAAACACCATATATTTT.

The sample holds many counts of this clonotype. V is TRBV29-1 and J is TRBJ2-2; TRBD2 matches at 12 bases. J was trimmed by 7 bases and V by 7 bases; bases with no gene match: 4. The CDR3 runs 13 residues. Per the germline V gene, CDR1 is SQVTM and CDR2 is ANQGSEA. The CDR3 loop reads CSGTSGIFGELFF. The DNA of the CDR3 is TGCAGCGGGACTAGCGGGATTTTCGGGGAGCTGTTTTTT.

The chain combines TRBV4-2 with TRBJ2-3; 8 bases line up with TRBD2. CDR1 is LGHNA, CDR2 YNFKEQ, per germline. V shed 4 bases, J shed 4 bases, and the junction held 10 bases outside the gene matches. The CDR3 has 16 residues. The CDR3 sequence is CASSRQAGAGPDTQYF. The CDR3 DNA is TGTGCCAGCAGCCGACAAGCGGGAGCCGGCCCAGATACGCAGTATTTT.

The chain couples TRBV24-1 to TRBJ1-5; D is undetermined. The V end lost 0 bases, the J end lost 9 bases, and 14 bases lay between the germline ends. Germline V gene lookup returns CDR1 KGHDR and CDR2 SFDVKD. This CDR3 has 15 residues. In DNA form, the CDR3 reads TGTGCCACCAGTGATTTGCGGAGCCCCTCTGGGCCCCAGCATTTT. Protein sequence: CATSDLRSPSGPQHF.

The chain has TRBV2 and TRBJ2-1; tentatively, D is TRBD2 (5 bases). Germline assignment: CDR1 SNHLY and CDR2 FYNNEI. V shed 1 base and J shed 10 bases, with 14 bases lying between them. The CDR3 extends over 14 amino acids. The CDR3 nucleotides are TGTGCCAGCAGTGAAGAGGCGGGCGGGCACGAGCAGTTCTTC. Translating gives CASSEEAGGHEQFF. Together with reference TRBV2 and TRBJ2-1, the CDR3 gives the full variable domain: EPEVTQTPSHQVTQMGQEVILRCVPISNHLYFYWYRQILGQKVEFLVSFYNNEISEKSEIFDDQFSVERPDGSNFTLKIRSTKLEDSAMYFCASSEEAGGHEQFFGPGTRLTVL.

The table lists this clonotype with many counts. The CDR3 loop reads CSVEGGTSGRSSTDTQYF. Here the CDR3 DNA reads TGCAGCGTTGAAGGTGGGACTAGCGGGAGGTCTAGCACAGATACGCAGTATTTT. The chain combines TRBV29-1 with TRBJ2-3; 15 bases match TRBD2. The ends lost 1 base at V and 0 bases at J; junction bases unmatched: 5. This CDR3 has 18 amino acids. Germline V lookup: CDR1 SQVTM, CDR2 ANQGSEA.